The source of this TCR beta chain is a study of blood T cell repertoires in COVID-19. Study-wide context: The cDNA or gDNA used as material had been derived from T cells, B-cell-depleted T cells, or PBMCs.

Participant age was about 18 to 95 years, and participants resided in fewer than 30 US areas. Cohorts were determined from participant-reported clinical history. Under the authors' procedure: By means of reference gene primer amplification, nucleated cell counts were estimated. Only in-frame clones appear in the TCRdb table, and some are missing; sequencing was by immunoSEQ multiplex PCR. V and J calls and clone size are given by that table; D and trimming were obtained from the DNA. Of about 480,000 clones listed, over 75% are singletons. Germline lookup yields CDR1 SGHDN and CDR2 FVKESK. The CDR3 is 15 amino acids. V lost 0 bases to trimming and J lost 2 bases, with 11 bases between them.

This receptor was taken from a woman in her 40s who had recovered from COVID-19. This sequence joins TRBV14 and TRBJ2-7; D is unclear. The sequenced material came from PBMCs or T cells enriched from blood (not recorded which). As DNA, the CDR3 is TGTGCCAGCAGCCAAGAGCGCAAGTTCCCCTACGAGCAGTACTTC. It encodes CASSQERKFPYEQYF.